The following is a T cell receptor beta chain sequence with its context. Antigen unknown. The sample comes from a study of T cell repertoires in aging, cancer and after chemotherapy. Across the whole study: Donor ages fell into six groups from 30 or younger up to 70 or older. Chronic lymphocytic leukemia patients on fludarabine- or bendamustine-based regimens gave paired samples before and after chemotherapy. Findings of the study overall: In healthy donors, age-related TCR diversity loss mainly reflected lost richness. Age-matched healthy donors had significantly more diverse, less clonal blood TCR repertoires than untreated cancer patients.

A mixed TRB-A/B primer pool amplified rearranged TRB by multiplex touch-down PCR. A single record per CDR3 protein comes from TCRdb applying MiXCR to the multiplex PCR reads. The sample has about 6,000 distinct CDR3 sequences; around 35% are singletons. Amplification of TCR beta used genomic DNA extracted from peripheral blood. Germline V CDR1 and CDR2: SGHRS, YFSETQ. After removal of 4 bases from V and 1 base from J, the junction contained 7 bases not matched to a gene. The CDR3 is 15 amino acids. The specimen sequenced was blood. The sequence was obtained from a human donor with a blood cancer. The rearrangement links TRBV5-1 to TRBJ2-7; 8 bases line up with TRBD2. CDR3 region: CASSRNSGTSYEQYF. The CDR3, as DNA: TGCGCCAGCAGCAGGAATAGCGGGACGTCCTACGAGCAGTACTTC. Combining the CDR3 with reference TRBV5-1 and TRBJ2-7 gives the whole variable domain KAGVTQTPRYLIKTRGQQVTLSCSPISGHRSVSWYQQTPGQGLQFLFEYFSETQRNKGNFPGRFSGRQFSNSRSEMNVSTLELGDSALYLCASSRNSGTSYEQYFGPGTRLTVT.